This T cell receptor beta chain was sequenced for a study of T cells in Graves' hyperthyroidism and ophthalmopathy. General observations from the study: Within blood appeared most thyroid clonotypes that had expanded above 0.001. The model made its ophthalmopathy prediction, and onset followed a median 6.5 months later.

Template material for amplifying TCR beta CDR3 regions consisted of RNA transcripts. An initial round of RT-PCR targeting the TCR CDR3 relied on the HTBI primer set. From the multiplex PCR reads, TCRdb called clonotypes with MiXCR, one entry per CDR3 protein. The data show under 250,000 distinct CDR3 sequences, about 25% seen once. Diagnostic assessment was based on clinical symptoms, serum thyroxine and TRAb, thyroid ultrasound and orbital computed tomography. Fresh peripheral blood, approximately 9.6 ml, yielded the PBMCs. In this sample, this clonotype turned up many times. What it binds is unknown. Sequences were obtained from blood. This receptor was taken from a woman aged 40 to 50 with Graves' ophthalmopathy.

The CDR3 loop reads CASSPRGGDGTGELFF. In DNA form, the CDR3 reads TGTGCCAGCAGCCCCAGAGGGGGAGATGGCACCGGGGAGCTGTTTTTT. The genes are TRBV13 and TRBJ2-2; the D gene is possibly TRBD1 (6 bases). The CDR3 consists of 16 residues. V was cut by 5 bases and J by 4 bases, with 17 bases left in between. Germline loops: CDR1 PRHDT, CDR2 FYEKMQ (reference sequence).